The TCR beta chain under discussion was sequenced for a study of T-cell memory formation after mild COVID-19. TCR alpha and TCR beta cDNA libraries carrying sample barcodes and UMIs were produced by 5'RACE using constant-segment primers. TCRdb recomputed calls from the 5' RACE reads with MiXCR, one row per CDR3 protein. The table lists approximately 390,000 distinct CDR3 sequences, 15% to 20% of them singletons. Findings of the study overall: Memory cells collected pre-infection included some clones that later responded, suggesting cross-reactive memory joined. Whereas later expanders leaned CD4+, clones contracting day 15 to 85 showed a balanced CD4/CD8 makeup. Contracting CD4+ clones lay largely in CM and EM, with CD8+ ones residing in EMRA.

As regards this clonotype: Its target is not known.

Trimming removed 0 bases at V and 6 bases at J, with 6 bases between. From germline, CDR1 is SGDLS and CDR2 YYNGEE. The CDR3 is 13 amino acids. The rearrangement joins TRBV9 to TRBJ2-2, with D perhaps matching TRBD2 (5 bases). The sequencing input was PBMCs or a T cell subset sorted from them (not recorded which). This receptor was identified in a young man who had mild COVID-19 (a few samples of this study predate the infection). Cell type and time point are not known. CDR3 sequence reads: CASSVGGAGELFF. The CDR3 DNA is TGTGCCAGCAGCGTAGGGGGAGCCGGGGAGCTGTTTTTT.